The present T cell receptor beta chain was sequenced within a study of shared T cell receptors in the human thymus. TCRdb's copy holds only in-frame clones and misses some; the assay was immunoSEQ multiplex PCR. The sample includes 700,000 to 750,000 clones, roughly 88% of them seen just once. The same data also went into a second study, on human thymus T cells. That work contributes: Corrective surgery for congenital heart defects was being performed on the healthy Finnish infants who served as donors. Thymus tissue for the work was resected from patients undergoing corrective heart surgery. Thymic TCR repertoires of unrelated people reportedly overlapped highly.

The sequenced sample consisted of thymocytes. This receptor was obtained from a girl under three years old with a congenital heart defect.

This chain's CDR3 is CASSQEGGEEQFF. CDR3 nucleotides: TGTGCCAGCAGCCAAGAAGGGGGAGAGGAGCAGTTCTTC. The chain employs TRBV14 and TRBJ2-1; a weak D match, TRBD1 (6 bases). The CDR3 spans 13 residues. V dropped 0 bases and J dropped 10 bases, with 10 bases sitting between them. Looked up from germline, CDR1 is SGHDN and CDR2 is FVKESK. Full variable domain (missing parts from reference TRBV14 and TRBJ2-1): EAGVTQFPSHSVIEKGQTVTLRCDPISGHDNLYWYRRVMGKEIKFLLHFVKESKQDESGMPNNRFLAERTGGTYSTLKVQPAELEDSGVYFCASSQEGGEEQFFGPGTRLTVL.